The next 15 T cell receptor beta chains were all read from a single sample in a study of blood T cell repertoires in COVID-19. The repertoire was sequenced with immunoSEQ multiplex PCR; TCRdb's copy has only in-frame clones and lacks some. Among about 240,000 clones listed, around 86% were seen once. Sequencing was performed on peripheral blood. Every receptor here comes from a woman between 50 and 59 years old with COVID-19, enrolled during active disease.

The gene calls are TRBV4-1 and TRBJ2-2, with TRBD1 matching 8 bases. J gave up 5 bases and V 6 bases, and 8 bases lay outside the gene matches. CDR1 is MGHRA and CDR2 is YSYEKL in the germline V gene. This CDR3 is 15 amino acids long. The CDR3 DNA reads as TGCGCCAGCAGATTCGGACAGGGAAGTACCGGGGAGCTGTTTTTT. It codes for CASRFGQGSTGELFF.

This chain joins TRBV25-1 and TRBJ2-7, with D possibly being TRBD1 (6 bases). CDR1 and CDR2 from the germline V gene are MGHDK and SYGVNS. The CDR3 covers 12 residues. Trimming took off 10 bases at V and 2 bases at J, with 12 bases between the two ends. CDR3 DNA sequence: TGTGCCAACCCCCGACAGGCCTACGAGCAGTACGTC. Translating gives CANPRQAYEQYV.

The V and J genes are TRBV21-1 and TRBJ1-1. TRBV21-1 has pseudogene status. This CDR3 comprises 15 residues. The CDR3 spells CAQQNPGGRNTEAFF. DNA for the CDR3: TGTGCCCAACAAAATCCCGGAGGTCGGAACACTGAAGCTTTCTTT.

The chain couples TRBV30 to TRBJ1-5; TRBD1 aligns across 7 bases. The J segment lost 5 bases and the V segment lost 7 bases, leaving 2 bases of the junction unmatched. This CDR3 is 11 amino acids long. The V gene's germline CDR1 is GTSNPN and CDR2 SVGIG (reference sequence). The CDR3: CASGQDQPQHF. The DNA of the CDR3 is TGTGCCTCCGGACAGGATCAGCCCCAGCATTTT.

V and J are TRBV7-9 and TRBJ1-3; possible D gene TRBD1, 6 bases. V was cut by 3 bases and J by 2 bases, with 11 bases left in between. CDR1 SEHNR and CDR2 FQNEAQ come from the germline V gene (reference sequence). CDR3 length equals 15 residues. The CDR3 protein is CASSFVRGPGNTIYF. The CDR3 DNA reads TGTGCCAGCAGCTTTGTGCGGGGGCCTGGAAACACCATATATTTT.

The V call is TRBV5-1, the J call TRBJ2-3; possible D gene TRBD2, 6 bases. This CDR3 region has 15 residues. The V gene lost 0 bases and the J gene lost 2 bases, with 10 bases spanning the gap. Germline V gene lookup returns CDR1 SGHRS and CDR2 YFSETQ. This CDR3 is CASSLAGRDTDTQYF. CDR3 coding DNA: TGCGCCAGCAGCTTGGCCGGGCGGGACACAGATACGCAGTATTTT.

V usage is TRBV3-1 (or the pseudogene TRBV3-2) and J usage is TRBJ2-1; weak D call: TRBD2 (6 bases). The germline V gene has CDR1 LGHDT and CDR2 YNNKEL (reference sequence). This CDR3 is 14 amino acids long. With 1 base removed from V and 5 bases from J, the gap between germline ends came to 9 bases. The CDR3 loop is CASSQGDFNNEQFF. The CDR3 bases are TGTGCCAGCAGCCAAGGGGACTTTAACAATGAGCAGTTCTTC.

The V call is TRBV27, the J call TRBJ2-3, with 9 bases lining up with TRBD1. Germline V gene sequence: CDR1 MNHEY, CDR2 SMNVEV (reference sequence). This CDR3 has 14 residues. Germline trimming cut 9 bases from V and 6 bases from J; bases unmatched to any gene: 10. CDR3 bases: TGTGCCAGTAATGGACAGGGGACTCGCGATACGCAGTATTTT. Translated, it gives CASNGQGTRDTQYF.

The rearrangement uses TRBV19 and TRBJ2-2; TRBD1 is a possible D gene (7 bases). Trimming shortened V by 7 bases and J by 7 bases, and 19 bases separated the two germline ends. The CDR3 covers 15 residues. CDR1 and CDR2 from the germline V gene are LNHDA and SQIVND (reference sequence). CDR3 sequence reads: CASTKTQGRGGELFF. CDR3 DNA: TGTGCCAGTACCAAGACACAGGGGCGGGGCGGGGAGCTGTTTTTT. The entire variable domain, with the rest obtained from reference TRBV19 and TRBJ2-2, is as follows: DGGITQSPKYLFRKEGQNVTLSCEQNLNHDAMYWYRQDPGQGLRLIYYSQIVNDFQKGDIAEGYSVSREKKESFPLTVTSAQKNPTAFYLCASTKTQGRGGELFFGEGSRLTVL.

This clone appeared a single time. The chain joins TRBV5-1 to TRBJ2-7, with 7 bases fitting TRBD1. The length of the CDR3 is 14 residues. CDR1 SGHRS and CDR2 YFSETQ come from the germline V gene. V dropped 3 bases and J dropped 3; count of bases not matched to a gene: 6. The CDR3 loop reads CASSSAAGGYEQYF. The CDR3 DNA reads as TGCGCCAGCAGCTCGGCGGCAGGGGGCTACGAGCAGTACTTC.

The chain links TRBV3-1 (or the pseudogene TRBV3-2) to TRBJ2-1, with D possibly matching TRBD2 (6 bases). Per the germline V gene, CDR1 is LGHDT and CDR2 is YNNKEL (reference sequence). The ends were cut back, 0 bases at V and 9 bases at J, with 9 bases in the middle. The CDR3 runs to 13 residues. CDR3 nucleotide sequence: TGTGCCAGCAGCCAAGATAGGCGGGGTGAGCAGTTCTTC. Translation: CASSQDRRGEQFF.

The chain carries TRBV7-9 and TRBJ1-4; D perhaps matches TRBD1 (6 bases). The germline V and J ends were trimmed by 5 bases and 0 bases, with 10 bases remaining between them. CDR3 size: 15 residues. Germline V gene lookup returns CDR1 SEHNR and CDR2 FQNEAQ (reference sequence). As DNA, the CDR3 is TGTGCCAGCAGCCAAACAGGGTCAACTAATGAAAAACTGTTTTTT. Its translation is CASSQTGSTNEKLFF.

The chain is built from TRBV6-2 or TRBV6-3 and TRBJ2-3; 12 bases align to TRBD2. Germline values: CDR1 MNHEY, CDR2 SVGEGT. There are 17 residues in the CDR3. Germline trimming cut 4 bases from V and 7 bases from J; bases unmatched to any gene: 12. The CDR3 region is CASSSQLAGGPMNTQYF. The CDR3, as DNA: TGTGCCAGCAGTTCCCAACTAGCGGGGGGCCCCATGAATACGCAGTATTTT.

The chain recombines TRBV19 with TRBJ1-4, with D tentatively TRBD1 (5 bases). Between the trimmed V and J ends, which lost 8 bases and 8 bases, there was a span of 15 bases. The CDR3 length is 13 residues. Germline V CDR1 and CDR2: LNHDA, SQIVND (reference sequence). The chain's CDR3 is CASSGQGGEKLFF. In DNA, the CDR3 is TGTGCCAGTTCCGGGCAGGGAGGCGAAAAACTGTTTTTT. Supplemented by reference TRBV19 and TRBJ1-4, the full variable domain reads DGGITQSPKYLFRKEGQNVTLSCEQNLNHDAMYWYRQDPGQGLRLIYYSQIVNDFQKGDIAEGYSVSREKKESFPLTVTSAQKNPTAFYLCASSGQGGEKLFFGSGTQLSVL.

The chain uses TRBV27 and TRBJ2-7; D is uncertain. This CDR3 has 16 residues. Germline CDR1 reads MNHEY; CDR2 reads SMNVEV (reference sequence). The germline V and J ends were trimmed by 0 bases and 0 bases, with 12 bases remaining between them. CDR3 sequence (DNA): TGTGCCAGCAGTTTATCGAAAGCCTTGAGCTCCTACGAGCAGTACTTC. Protein: CASSLSKALSSYEQYF.